In its sample, the clone carrying this TCR beta chain was seen many times. Unique molecular identifiers were built into the TCRbeta library. TCRdb analysed the PCR reads with MiXCR anew, one entry per CDR3 protein. This sample has 360,000 or so distinct CDR3 sequences, with roughly 22% found just once. The sample is drawn from a study of T-cell reconstitution after alpha-beta-depleted transplantation in children. The germline gives CDR1 LGHNA, CDR2 YSLEER. This CDR3 has 16 amino acids. V was cut by 6 bases and J by 3 bases, with 18 bases left in between. The sequence came from a human donor who donated a stem cell graft to a child with acute myeloid leukemia. Material: PBMCs from the stem cell graft donor, obtained from the stem cell graft. This sequence joins TRBV4-3 and TRBJ2-1, with D perhaps TRBD1 or TRBD2 (5 bases each). DNA for the CDR3: TGCGCCAGCAGTGTGAGTCAGGGAGTTTACTACAATGAGCAGTTCTTC. This translates into CASSVSQGVYYNEQFF.